This is a list of T cell receptor beta chains from one sample in a study of T cells after yellow fever vaccination. One entry per CDR3 protein results from TCRdb running MiXCR on the 5' RACE reads. The table lists 25,000 to 30,000 distinct CDR3 sequences, 6.3% of them singletons. This specimen was PBMCs, either bulk or a sorted T-cell subset (CD4+, CD8+, memory, or dextramer-sorted; not recorded which), taken on the day of the yellow fever booster vaccination. All receptors come from a man aged 30 to 39 who received the YFV17D yellow fever vaccine. Both conserved end residues are part of each CDR3. The D gene is left open where the match is weak. Clone size is shown for a subset of rows, as once, few, many or a class of expanded clone.

clone_size j_call d_call v_call cdr3_aa cdr3_nt
few TRBJ2-6 NA TRBV4-2 CASSLDLGANVLTF TGTGCCAGCAGCCTAGACCTTGGGGCCAACGTCCTGACTTTC
few TRBJ2-1 NA TRBV7-2 CASSLGLEEQFF TGTGCCAGCAGCTTAGGACTCGAGGAGCAGTTCTTC
many TRBJ1-1 NA TRBV3-1 CASSQVGGAEAFF TGTGCCAGCAGCCAAGTCGGAGGGGCTGAAGCTTTCTTT
many TRBJ2-1 TRBD2 TRBV7-2 CASSSGLAGGNEQFF TGTGCCAGCAGCTCCGGACTAGCGGGGGGTAATGAGCAGTTCTTC
many TRBJ2-1 TRBD2 TRBV14 CASSQGRASGGSYNEQFF TGTGCCAGCAGCCAAGGGAGGGCTAGCGGGGGCTCCTACAATGAGCAGTTCTTC
many TRBJ2-1 TRBD2 TRBV7-6 CASSLQASGVGEQFF TGTGCCAGCAGCTTACAGGCTAGCGGGGTAGGAGAGCAGTTCTTC
many TRBJ2-7 TRBD1 TRBV25-1 CASSDERGQGGPEQYF TGTGCCAGCAGCGACGAGAGGGGACAGGGGGGTCCCGAGCAGTACTTC
many TRBJ2-2 NA TRBV20-1 CSARGLSGELFF TGCAGTGCTAGAGGTCTTTCCGGGGAGCTGTTTTTT
many TRBJ2-7 TRBD2 TRBV10-3 CAISESFSGRSGEQYF TGTGCCATCAGTGAGTCTTTTAGCGGGAGGTCTGGCGAGCAGTACTTC
many TRBJ1-1 NA TRBV19 CASSIESGNTEAFF TGTGCCAGTAGTATAGAGTCAGGGAACACTGAAGCTTTCTTT
few TRBJ2-1 NA TRBV20-1 CSALGQLSSYNEQFF TGCAGTGCCCTCGGACAGCTAAGCTCCTACAATGAGCAGTTCTTC
few TRBJ2-7 NA TRBV7-9 CASSPSSDSYEQYF TGTGCCAGCAGCCCATCGAGCGATAGCTACGAGCAGTACTTC
NA TRBJ2-2 TRBD2 TRBV27 CASIQAGGTGELFF TGTGCCAGCATACAAGCGGGAGGCACCGGGGAGCTGTTTTTT
NA TRBJ1-6 NA TRBV4-3 CASSQELGTPGRALHF TGCGCCAGCAGCCAAGAACTCGGGACCCCAGGTCGGGCCCTCCACTTT
many TRBJ2-2 NA TRBV5-1 CASGQGNTGELFF TGCGCCAGCGGCCAGGGAAACACCGGGGAGCTGTTTTTT
NA TRBJ1-1 NA TRBV19 CASSPNTNVNTEAFF TGTGCCAGTAGTCCAAACACCAATGTGAACACTGAAGCTTTCTTT
many TRBJ1-1 NA TRBV18 CASSPSREVRTEAFF TGTGCCAGCTCACCTTCCAGGGAGGTGAGGACTGAAGCTTTCTTT
many TRBJ2-3 TRBD2 TRBV7-6 CASSLGSAGGSDTQYF TGTGCCAGCAGCTTAGGGTCGGCGGGAGGGTCAGATACGCAGTATTTT
NA TRBJ2-7 NA TRBV3-1 CASSISVGYEQYF TGTGCCAGCAGCATTAGCGTGGGCTACGAGCAGTACTTC
few TRBJ2-1 TRBD1 TRBV20-1 CSARDPVTGGYVF TGCAGTGCTAGAGATCCCGTAACAGGGGGTTATGTCTTC
many TRBJ2-5 TRBD1 TRBV25-1 CASTRRTGETQYF TGTGCCAGCACTCGTCGGACAGGAGAGACCCAGTACTTC
few TRBJ2-4 TRBD2 TRBV10-2 CASRGAGGAKNIQYF TGCGCCAGCAGGGGAGCGGGAGGGGCCAAAAACATTCAGTACTTC
many TRBJ2-7 TRBD1 TRBV7-9 CASSTATGGAYEQYF TGTGCCAGCAGCACCGCGACAGGGGGCGCGTACGAGCAGTACTTC
many TRBJ2-5 NA TRBV6-1 CASTHSRETQYF TGTGCCAGCACTCATTCTCGGGAGACCCAGTACTTC
many TRBJ2-1 TRBD2 TRBV29-1 CSVTSGRNEQFF TGCAGCGTAACTAGCGGGAGGAATGAGCAGTTCTTC
many TRBJ2-3 NA TRBV27 CASSLSANTDTQYF TGTGCCAGCAGTTTATCAGCTAACACAGATACGCAGTATTTT
few TRBJ2-6 TRBD2 TRBV10-3 CAIRSGDPGESGANVLTF TGTGCCATCAGGAGCGGGGACCCTGGAGAATCTGGGGCCAACGTCCTGACTTTC
NA TRBJ2-1 TRBD2 TRBV2 CASRASGRSYNEQFF TGTGCCAGCAGAGCCAGCGGGAGATCCTACAATGAGCAGTTCTTC
few TRBJ2-1 TRBD2 TRBV12-3/TRBV12-4 CASSPPSWLAGTSAYNEQFF TGTGCCAGCAGTCCCCCCTCTTGGCTAGCGGGGACGTCAGCGTACAATGAGCAGTTCTTC
NA TRBJ2-4 NA TRBV5-4 CASSLEGTKNIQYF TGTGCCAGCAGCTTGGAGGGCACCAAAAACATTCAGTACTTC
many TRBJ1-5 TRBD1 TRBV7-8 CASSFVQGKQPQHF TGTGCCAGCAGCTTTGTACAGGGGAAACAGCCCCAGCATTTT
many TRBJ2-7 NA TRBV11-2 CASSWGAYEQYF TGTGCCAGCAGCTGGGGGGCTTACGAGCAGTACTTC
many TRBJ2-1 NA TRBV28 CASRLANEQFF TGTGCCAGCAGGCTAGCCAATGAGCAGTTCTTC
few TRBJ2-7 TRBD1 TRBV5-4 CASSSLTGASYEQYF TGTGCCAGCAGCTCCCTGACAGGGGCTTCCTACGAGCAGTACTTC
few TRBJ2-1 NA TRBV7-9 CASSLAVNLVYNEQFF TGTGCCAGCAGCTTAGCGGTCAACCTGGTATACAATGAGCAGTTCTTC
many TRBJ2-1 NA TRBV7-2 CASSLEGFYNEQFF TGTGCCAGCAGCTTAGAGGGCTTTTACAATGAGCAGTTCTTC
NA TRBJ2-2 TRBD1 TRBV11-3 CASSLGQGRSGELFF TGTGCCAGCAGCCTAGGACAGGGACGTTCCGGGGAGCTGTTTTTT
NA TRBJ2-2 NA TRBV7-3 CASSSSAGRMNTGELFF TGTGCCAGCAGCTCCAGCGCTGGGAGGATGAACACCGGGGAGCTGTTTTTT
many TRBJ1-5 TRBD1 TRBV20-1 CSATRTGNQPQHF TGCAGTGCTACCCGGACAGGGAATCAGCCCCAGCATTTT
many TRBJ2-7 TRBD2 TRBV20-1 CSARDLAGAYEQYF TGCAGTGCTAGAGATCTAGCGGGGGCCTACGAGCAGTACTTC
many TRBJ2-2 NA TRBV20-1 CSATSSAENTGELFF TGCAGTGCTACCTCTAGCGCGGAGAACACCGGGGAGCTGTTTTTT
many TRBJ2-1 NA TRBV11-3 CASSPNPSSYNEQFF TGTGCCAGCAGCCCAAACCCGAGCTCCTACAATGAGCAGTTCTTC
NA TRBJ2-7 NA TRBV15 CATSRAVGYEQYF TGTGCCACCAGCAGAGCGGTCGGCTACGAGCAGTACTTC
many TRBJ2-1 NA TRBV5-1 CASSLSTAGMSYEQFF TGCGCCAGCAGCTTGTCAACGGCGGGAATGTCATATGAGCAGTTCTTC
many TRBJ2-3 NA TRBV15 CATREMGTDTQYF TGTGCCACCAGGGAGATGGGCACAGATACGCAGTATTTT
few TRBJ1-5 NA TRBV6-5 CASSYSQYSNQPQHF TGTGCCAGCAGTTACTCGCAGTATAGCAATCAGCCCCAGCATTTT
few TRBJ2-2 NA TRBV7-2 CASSLSSRLNTGELFF TGTGCCAGCAGCTTAAGTTCGCGCTTGAACACCGGGGAGCTGTTTTTT
few TRBJ2-2 TRBD2 TRBV5-1 CASTYSGSNTGELFF TGCGCCAGCACCTATAGCGGGTCGAACACCGGGGAGCTGTTTTTT
NA TRBJ1-4 TRBD1 TRBV19 CASSWQGVLPTNEKLFF TGTGCCAGTAGTTGGCAGGGGGTTCTTCCAACTAATGAAAAACTGTTTTTT
many TRBJ1-1 NA TRBV20-1 CSARDRGRVGFF TGCAGTGCTAGAGATAGGGGCAGGGTTGGTTTCTTT
many TRBJ1-1 NA TRBV7-9 CASSPLGFPATEAFF TGTGCCAGCAGTCCTCTCGGATTCCCTGCAACTGAAGCTTTCTTT
few TRBJ2-1 TRBD2 TRBV29-1 CSVKTSGKVGEQFF TGCAGCGTAAAGACTAGCGGGAAGGTTGGTGAGCAGTTCTTC
many TRBJ2-7 NA TRBV12-3/TRBV12-4 CASRSEGYEQYF TGTGCCAGCAGATCCGAGGGGTACGAGCAGTACTTC